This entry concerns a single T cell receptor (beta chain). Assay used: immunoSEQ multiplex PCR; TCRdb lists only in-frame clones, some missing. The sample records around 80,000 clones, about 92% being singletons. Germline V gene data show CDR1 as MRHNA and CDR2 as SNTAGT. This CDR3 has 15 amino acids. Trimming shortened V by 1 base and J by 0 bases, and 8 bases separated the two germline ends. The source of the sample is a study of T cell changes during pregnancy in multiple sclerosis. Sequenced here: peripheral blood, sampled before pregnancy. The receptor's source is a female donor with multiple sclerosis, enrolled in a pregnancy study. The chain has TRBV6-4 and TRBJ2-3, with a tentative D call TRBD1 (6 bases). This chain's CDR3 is CASSDFGQSTDTQYF. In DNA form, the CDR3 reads TGTGCCAGCAGTGACTTTGGACAGAGCACAGATACGCAGTATTTT.